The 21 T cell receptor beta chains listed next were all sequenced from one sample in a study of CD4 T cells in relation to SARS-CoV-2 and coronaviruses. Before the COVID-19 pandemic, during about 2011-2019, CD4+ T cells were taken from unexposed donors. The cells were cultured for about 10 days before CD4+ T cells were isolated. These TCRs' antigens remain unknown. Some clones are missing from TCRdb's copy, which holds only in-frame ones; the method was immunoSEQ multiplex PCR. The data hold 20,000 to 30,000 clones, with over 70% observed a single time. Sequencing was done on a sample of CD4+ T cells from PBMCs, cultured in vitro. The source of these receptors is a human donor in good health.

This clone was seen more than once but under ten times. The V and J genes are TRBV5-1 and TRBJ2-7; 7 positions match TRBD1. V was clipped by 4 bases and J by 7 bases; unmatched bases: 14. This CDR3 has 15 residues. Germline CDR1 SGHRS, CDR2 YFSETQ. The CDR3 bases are TGCGCCAGCAGCCAAATCGACAGGGAAGGCGGAGAGCAGTACTTC. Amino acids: CASSQIDREGGEQYF. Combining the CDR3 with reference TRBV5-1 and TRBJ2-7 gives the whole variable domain KAGVTQTPRYLIKTRGQQVTLSCSPISGHRSVSWYQQTPGQGLQFLFEYFSETQRNKGNFPGRFSGRQFSNSRSEMNVSTLELGDSALYLCASSQIDREGGEQYFGPGTRLTVT.

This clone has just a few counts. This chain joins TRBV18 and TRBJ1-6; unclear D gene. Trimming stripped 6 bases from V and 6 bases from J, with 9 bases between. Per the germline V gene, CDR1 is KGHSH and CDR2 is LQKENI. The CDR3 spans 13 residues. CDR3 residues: CASSPGINSPLHF. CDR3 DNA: TGTGCCAGCTCCCCCGGGATTAATTCACCCCTCCACTTT.

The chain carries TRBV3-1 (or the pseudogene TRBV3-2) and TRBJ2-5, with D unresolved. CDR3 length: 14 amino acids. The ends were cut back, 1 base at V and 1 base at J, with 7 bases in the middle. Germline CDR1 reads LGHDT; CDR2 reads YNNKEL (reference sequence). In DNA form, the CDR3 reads TGTGCCAGCAGCCAAGGGGCTTTCCAAGAGACCCAGTACTTC. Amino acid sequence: CASSQGAFQETQYF.

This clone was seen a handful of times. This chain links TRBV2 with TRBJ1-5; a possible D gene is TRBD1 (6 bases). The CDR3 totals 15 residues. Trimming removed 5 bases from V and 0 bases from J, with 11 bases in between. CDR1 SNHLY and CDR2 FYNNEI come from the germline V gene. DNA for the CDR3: TGTGCCAGCAGTTTACAGGGTTATAGCAATCAGCCCCAGCATTTT. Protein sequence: CASSLQGYSNQPQHF.

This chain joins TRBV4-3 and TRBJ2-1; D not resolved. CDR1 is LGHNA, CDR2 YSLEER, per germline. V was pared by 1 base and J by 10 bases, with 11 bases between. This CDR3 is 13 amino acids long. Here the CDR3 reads CASSQVLQWEQFF. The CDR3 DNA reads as TGCGCCAGCAGCCAAGTACTCCAGTGGGAGCAGTTCTTC.

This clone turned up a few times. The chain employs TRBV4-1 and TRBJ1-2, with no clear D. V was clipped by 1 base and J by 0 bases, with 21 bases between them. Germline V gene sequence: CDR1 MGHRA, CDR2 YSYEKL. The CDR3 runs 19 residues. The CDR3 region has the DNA TGCGCCAGCAGCCAAGGGTCATGGTTGAGAACGGCTTCTAACTATGGCTACACCTTC. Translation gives CASSQGSWLRTASNYGYTF.

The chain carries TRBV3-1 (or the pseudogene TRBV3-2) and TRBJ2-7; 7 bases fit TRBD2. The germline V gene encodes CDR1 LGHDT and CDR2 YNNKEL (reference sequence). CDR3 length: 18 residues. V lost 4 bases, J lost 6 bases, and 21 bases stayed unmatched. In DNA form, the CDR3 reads TGTGCCAGCAGCCCATGGTTGGAGCCGGGCGGGAGAAACTCCGAGCAGTACTTC. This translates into CASSPWLEPGGRNSEQYF.

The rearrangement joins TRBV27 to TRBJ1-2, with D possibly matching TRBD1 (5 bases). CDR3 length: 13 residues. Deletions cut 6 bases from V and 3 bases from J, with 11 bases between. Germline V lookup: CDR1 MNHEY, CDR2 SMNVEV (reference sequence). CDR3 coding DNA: TGTGCCAGCAGCTCAACAGGAGACTATGGCTACACCTTC. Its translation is CASSSTGDYGYTF.

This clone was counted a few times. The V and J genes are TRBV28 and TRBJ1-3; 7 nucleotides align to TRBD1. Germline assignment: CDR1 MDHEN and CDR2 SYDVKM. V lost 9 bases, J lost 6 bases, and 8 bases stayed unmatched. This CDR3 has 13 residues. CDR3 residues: CASSTGVKNTIYF. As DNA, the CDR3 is TGTGCCAGTTCAACAGGGGTGAAAAACACCATATATTTT.

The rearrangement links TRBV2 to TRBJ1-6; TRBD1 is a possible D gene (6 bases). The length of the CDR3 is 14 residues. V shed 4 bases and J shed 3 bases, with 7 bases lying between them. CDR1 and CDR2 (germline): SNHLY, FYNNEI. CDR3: CASSGRGYNSPLHF. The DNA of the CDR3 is TGTGCCAGCAGTGGCAGGGGCTATAATTCACCCCTCCACTTT.

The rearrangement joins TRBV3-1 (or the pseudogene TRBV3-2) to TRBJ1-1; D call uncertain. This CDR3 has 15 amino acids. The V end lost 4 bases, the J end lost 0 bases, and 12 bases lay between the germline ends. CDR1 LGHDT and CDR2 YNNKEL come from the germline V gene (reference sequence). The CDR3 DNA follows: TGTGCCAGCAGCCCCCAGCCGGGGATGAACACTGAAGCTTTCTTT. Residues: CASSPQPGMNTEAFF.

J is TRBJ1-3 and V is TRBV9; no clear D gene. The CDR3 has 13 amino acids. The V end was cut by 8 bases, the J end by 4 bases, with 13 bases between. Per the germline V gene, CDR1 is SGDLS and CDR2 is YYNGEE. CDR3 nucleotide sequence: TGTGCCAGTGGACCCCTAAGAGGAAACACCATATATTTT. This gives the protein CASGPLRGNTIYF.

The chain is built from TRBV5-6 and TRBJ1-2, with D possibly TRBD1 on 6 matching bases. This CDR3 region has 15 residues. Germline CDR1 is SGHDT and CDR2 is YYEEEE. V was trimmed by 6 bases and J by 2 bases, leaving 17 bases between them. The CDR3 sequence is CASNSFGDTNYGYTF. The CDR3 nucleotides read TGTGCCAGCAACTCCTTCGGGGACACGAACTATGGCTACACCTTC.

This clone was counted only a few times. DNA for the CDR3: TGCGCCAGCAGCTTAGAGAATTCACCCCTCCACTTT. Its protein product is CASSLENSPLHF. The rearrangement joins TRBV5-1 to TRBJ1-6; no clear D gene. Trimming pared 2 bases from V and 7 bases from J, leaving 4 bases between. The CDR3 consists of 12 residues. Germline-derived CDR1 and CDR2 are SGHRS and YFSETQ.

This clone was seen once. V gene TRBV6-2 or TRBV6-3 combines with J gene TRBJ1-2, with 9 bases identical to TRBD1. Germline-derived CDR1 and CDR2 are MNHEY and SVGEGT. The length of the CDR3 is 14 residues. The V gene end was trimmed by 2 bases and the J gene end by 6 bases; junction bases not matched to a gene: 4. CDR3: CASSYPDRGHGYTF. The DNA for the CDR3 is TGTGCCAGCAGTTACCCGGACAGGGGCCATGGCTACACCTTC.

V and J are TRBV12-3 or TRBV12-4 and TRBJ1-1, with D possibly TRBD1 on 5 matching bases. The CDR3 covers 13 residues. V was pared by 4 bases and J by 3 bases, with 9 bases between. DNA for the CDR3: TGTGCCAGCAGTTCAGGGACGCACACTGAAGCTTTCTTT. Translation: CASSSGTHTEAFF.

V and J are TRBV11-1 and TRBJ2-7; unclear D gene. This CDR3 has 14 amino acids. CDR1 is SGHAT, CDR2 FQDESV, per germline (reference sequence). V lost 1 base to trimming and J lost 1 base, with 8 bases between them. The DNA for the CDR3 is TGTGCCAGCAGCTTAGGAGGAACTTCCTACGAGCAGTACTTC. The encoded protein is CASSLGGTSYEQYF.

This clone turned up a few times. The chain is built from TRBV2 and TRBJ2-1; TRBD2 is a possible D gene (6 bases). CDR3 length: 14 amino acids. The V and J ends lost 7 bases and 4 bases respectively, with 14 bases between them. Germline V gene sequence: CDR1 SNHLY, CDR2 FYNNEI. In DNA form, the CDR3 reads TGTGCCAGCATGGACGGGAGTTTTTACAATGAGCAGTTCTTC. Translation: CASMDGSFYNEQFF.

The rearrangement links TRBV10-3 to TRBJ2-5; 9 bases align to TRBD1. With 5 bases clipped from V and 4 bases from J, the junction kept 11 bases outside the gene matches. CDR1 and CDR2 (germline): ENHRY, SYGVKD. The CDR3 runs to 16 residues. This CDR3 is CAISPFKQGARETQYF. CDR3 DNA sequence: TGTGCCATCAGTCCCTTTAAACAGGGGGCGCGAGAGACCCAGTACTTC.

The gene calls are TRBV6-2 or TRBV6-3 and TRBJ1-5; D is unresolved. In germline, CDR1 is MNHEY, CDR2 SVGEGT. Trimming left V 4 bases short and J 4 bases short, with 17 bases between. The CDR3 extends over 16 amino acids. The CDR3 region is CASSSPAGLTNQPQHF. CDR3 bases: TGTGCCAGCAGTTCCCCAGCCGGATTAACAAATCAGCCCCAGCATTTT.

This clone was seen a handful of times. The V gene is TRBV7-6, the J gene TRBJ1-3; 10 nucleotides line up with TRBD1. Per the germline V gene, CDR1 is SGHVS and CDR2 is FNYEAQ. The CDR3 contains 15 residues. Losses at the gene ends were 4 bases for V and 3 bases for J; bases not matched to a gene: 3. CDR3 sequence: CASSSGQGYGNTIYF. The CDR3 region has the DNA TGTGCCAGCAGCTCGGGACAGGGGTATGGAAACACCATATATTTT.